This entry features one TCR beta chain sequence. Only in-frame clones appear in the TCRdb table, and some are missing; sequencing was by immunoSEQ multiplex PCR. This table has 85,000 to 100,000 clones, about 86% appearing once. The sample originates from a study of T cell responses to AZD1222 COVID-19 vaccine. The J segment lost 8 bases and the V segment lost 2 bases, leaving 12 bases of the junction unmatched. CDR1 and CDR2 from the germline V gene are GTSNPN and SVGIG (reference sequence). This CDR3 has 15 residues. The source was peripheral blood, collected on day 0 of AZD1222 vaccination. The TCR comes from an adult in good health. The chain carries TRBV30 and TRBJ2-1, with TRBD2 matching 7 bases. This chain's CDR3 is CAWSRGRRGVYEQFF. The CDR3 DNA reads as TGTGCCTGGAGTCGCGGGAGACGTGGGGTCTATGAGCAGTTCTTC. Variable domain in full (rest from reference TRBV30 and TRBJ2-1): SQTIHQWPATLVQPVGSPLSLECTVEGTSNPNLYWYRQAAGRGLQLLFYSVGIGQISSEVPQNLSASRPQDRQFILSSKKLLLSDSGFYLCAWSRGRRGVYEQFFGPGTRLTVL.